This T cell receptor (beta chain) was recorded in a study of blood T cell repertoires in COVID-19. Looking at the study overall: The study drew acute and convalescent COVID-19 samples from the United States, Italy and Spain. The analysed material was cDNA or gDNA that came from T cells, B-cell-depleted T cells, or PBMCs.

Per the study methods: The assay estimated nucleated cells by amplifying reference gene primers. Measured with immunoSEQ multiplex PCR; TCRdb has only the in-frame clones, and not every one. Clone size and V and J calls were adopted from that table, with D and trimming inferred from the DNA. The sample gives under 150,000 clones, less than 85% of which show up once; around an eighth is in the top ten. V was clipped by 10 bases and J by 3 bases, with 15 bases between them. CDR1 is ENHRY and CDR2 is SYGVKD in the germline V gene. The CDR3 runs to 13 residues. This clone turned up a few times. Sequencing was carried out using peripheral blood. This receptor was identified in a human donor in a cohort sampled during active COVID-19. V usage is TRBV10-3 and J usage is TRBJ1-2, with a possible D match to TRBD1 (5 bases). CDR3 in amino acids: CATRGGEYYGYTF. The CDR3 DNA reads TGTGCCACCCGGGGCGGGGAGTACTATGGCTACACCTTC.